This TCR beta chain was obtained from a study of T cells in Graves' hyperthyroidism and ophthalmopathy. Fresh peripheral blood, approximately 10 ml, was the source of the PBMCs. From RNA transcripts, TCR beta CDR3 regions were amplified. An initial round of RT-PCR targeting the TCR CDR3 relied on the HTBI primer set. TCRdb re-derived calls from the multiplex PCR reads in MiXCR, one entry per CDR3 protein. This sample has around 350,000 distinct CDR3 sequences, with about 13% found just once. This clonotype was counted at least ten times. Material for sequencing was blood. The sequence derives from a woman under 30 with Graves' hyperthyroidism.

CDR3 loop: CSALGETGELFF. CDR3 DNA: TGCAGTGCATTAGGGGAGACCGGGGAGCTGTTTTTT. This chain uses TRBV20-1 with TRBJ2-2, with D perhaps being TRBD1 or TRBD2 (5 bases each). This CDR3 comprises 12 residues. Germline-derived CDR1 and CDR2 are DFQATT and SNEGSKA (reference sequence). The V end was cut by 6 bases, the J end by 5 bases, with 10 bases between.